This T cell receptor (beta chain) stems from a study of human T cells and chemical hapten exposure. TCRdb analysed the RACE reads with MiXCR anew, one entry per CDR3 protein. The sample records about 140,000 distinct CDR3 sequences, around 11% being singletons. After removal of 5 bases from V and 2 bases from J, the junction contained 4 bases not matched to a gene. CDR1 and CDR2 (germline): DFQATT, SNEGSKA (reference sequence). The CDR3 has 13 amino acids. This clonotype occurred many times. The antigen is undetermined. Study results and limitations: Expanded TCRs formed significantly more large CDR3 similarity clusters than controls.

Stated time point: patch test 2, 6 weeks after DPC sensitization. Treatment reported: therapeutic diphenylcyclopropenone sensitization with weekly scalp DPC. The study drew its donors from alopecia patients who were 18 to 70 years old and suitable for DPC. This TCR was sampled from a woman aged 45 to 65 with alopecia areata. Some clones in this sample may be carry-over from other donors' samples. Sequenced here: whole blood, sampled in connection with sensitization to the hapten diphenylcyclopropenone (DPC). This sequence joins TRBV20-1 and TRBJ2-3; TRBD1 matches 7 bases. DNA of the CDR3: TGCAGTGCTCTTCAGGGGGTCACAGATACGCAGTATTTT. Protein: CSALQGVTDTQYF.